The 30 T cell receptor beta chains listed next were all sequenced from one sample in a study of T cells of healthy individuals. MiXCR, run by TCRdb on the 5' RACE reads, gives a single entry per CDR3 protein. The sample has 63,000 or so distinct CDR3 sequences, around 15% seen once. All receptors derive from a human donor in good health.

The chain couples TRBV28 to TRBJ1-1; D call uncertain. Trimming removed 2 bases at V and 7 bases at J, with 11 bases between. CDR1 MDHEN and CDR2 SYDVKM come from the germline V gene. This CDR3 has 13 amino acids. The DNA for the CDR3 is TGTGCCAGCAGTTTACCGACCACCGGTGAAGCTTTCTTT. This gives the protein CASSLPTTGEAFF.

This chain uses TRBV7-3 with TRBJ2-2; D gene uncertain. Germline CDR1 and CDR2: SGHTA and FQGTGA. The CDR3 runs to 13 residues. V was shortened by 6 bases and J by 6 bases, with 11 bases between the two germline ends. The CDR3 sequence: CASRPVGSGELFF. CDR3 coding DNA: TGTGCCAGCAGGCCGGTGGGATCCGGGGAGCTGTTTTTT. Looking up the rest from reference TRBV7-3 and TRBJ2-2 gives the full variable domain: GAGVSQTPSNKVTEKGKYVELRCDPISGHTALYWYRQSLGQGPEFLIYFQGTGAADDSGLPNDRFFAVRPEGSVSTLKIQRTERGDSAVYLCASRPVGSGELFFGEGSRLTVL.

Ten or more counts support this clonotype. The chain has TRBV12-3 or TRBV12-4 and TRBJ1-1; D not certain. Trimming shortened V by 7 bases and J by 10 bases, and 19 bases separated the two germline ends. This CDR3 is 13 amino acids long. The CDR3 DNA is TGTGCCAGCACCATTACGACTAAATCGGGAGCTTTCTTT. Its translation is CASTITTKSGAFF.

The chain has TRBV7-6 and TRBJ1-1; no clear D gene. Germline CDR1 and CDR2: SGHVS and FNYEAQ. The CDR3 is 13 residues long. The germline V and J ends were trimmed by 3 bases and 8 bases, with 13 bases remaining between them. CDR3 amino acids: CASSLVLTEEAFF. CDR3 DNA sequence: TGTGCCAGCAGCTTGGTCTTGACGGAGGAAGCTTTCTTT.

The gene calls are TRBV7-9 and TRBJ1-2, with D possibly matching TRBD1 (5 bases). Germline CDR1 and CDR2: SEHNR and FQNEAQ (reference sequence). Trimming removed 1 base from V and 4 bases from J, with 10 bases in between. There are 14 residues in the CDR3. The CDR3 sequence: CASSLVGAGYGYTF. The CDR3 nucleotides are TGTGCCAGCAGCTTAGTTGGGGCTGGCTATGGCTACACCTTC.

This chain's CDR3 is CASGLRDSNQPQHF. CDR3 DNA sequence: TGTGCTAGTGGTTTGAGGGACAGCAATCAGCCCCAGCATTTT. The chain uses TRBV12-5 and TRBJ1-5; tentatively, D is TRBD1 (5 bases). The CDR3 covers 14 residues. Trimming removed 2 bases from V and 1 base from J, with 6 bases in between. The germline V gene has CDR1 LGHNT and CDR2 FRNRAP.

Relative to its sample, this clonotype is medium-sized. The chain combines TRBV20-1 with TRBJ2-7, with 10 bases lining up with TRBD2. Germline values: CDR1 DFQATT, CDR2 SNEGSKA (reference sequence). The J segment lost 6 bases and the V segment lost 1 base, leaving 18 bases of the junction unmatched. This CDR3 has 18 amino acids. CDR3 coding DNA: TGCAGTGCTAGAGGAGTATTGTGGACTAGCGGAGGGGAACGCGAGCAGTACTTC. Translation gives CSARGVLWTSGGEREQYF.

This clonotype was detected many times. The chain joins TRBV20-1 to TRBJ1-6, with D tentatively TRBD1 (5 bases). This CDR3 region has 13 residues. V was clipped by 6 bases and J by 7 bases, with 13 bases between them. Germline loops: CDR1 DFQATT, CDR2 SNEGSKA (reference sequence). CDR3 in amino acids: CSADPPGNSPLHF. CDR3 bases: TGCAGTGCCGATCCGCCAGGGAATTCACCCCTCCACTTT.

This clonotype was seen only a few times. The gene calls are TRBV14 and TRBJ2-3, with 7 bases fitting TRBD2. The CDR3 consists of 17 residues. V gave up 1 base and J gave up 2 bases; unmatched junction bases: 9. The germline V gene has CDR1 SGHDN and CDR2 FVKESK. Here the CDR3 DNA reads TGTGCCAGCAGCCAAGCCCATACTAGCGAACCCACAGATACGCAGTATTTT. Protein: CASSQAHTSEPTDTQYF.

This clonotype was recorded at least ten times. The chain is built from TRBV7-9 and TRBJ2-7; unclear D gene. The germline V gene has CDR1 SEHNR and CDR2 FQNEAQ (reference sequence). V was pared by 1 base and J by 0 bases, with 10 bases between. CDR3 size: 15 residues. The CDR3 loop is CASSLVGRSSYEQYF. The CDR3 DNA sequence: TGTGCCAGCAGCTTAGTCGGTCGCAGCTCCTACGAGCAGTACTTC.

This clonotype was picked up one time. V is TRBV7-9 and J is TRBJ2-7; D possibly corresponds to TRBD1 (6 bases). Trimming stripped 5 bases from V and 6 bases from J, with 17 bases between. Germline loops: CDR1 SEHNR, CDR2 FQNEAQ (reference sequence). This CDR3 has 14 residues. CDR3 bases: TGTGCCAGCAGCACCCCAGGGGCGCTCGGCGAGCAGTACTTC. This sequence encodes CASSTPGALGEQYF. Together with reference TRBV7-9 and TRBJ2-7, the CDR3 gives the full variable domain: DTGVSQNPRHKITKRGQNVTFRCDPISEHNRLYWYRQTLGQGPEFLTYFQNEAQLEKSRLLSDRFSAERPKGSFSTLEIQRTEQGDSAMYLCASSTPGALGEQYFGPGTRLTVT.

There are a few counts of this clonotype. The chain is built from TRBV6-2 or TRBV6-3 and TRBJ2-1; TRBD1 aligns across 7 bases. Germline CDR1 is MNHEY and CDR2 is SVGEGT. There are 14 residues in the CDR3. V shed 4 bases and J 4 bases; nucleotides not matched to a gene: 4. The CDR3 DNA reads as TGTGCCAGCAGTTTCGGGACAGTTTACAATGAGCAGTTCTTC. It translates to CASSFGTVYNEQFF.

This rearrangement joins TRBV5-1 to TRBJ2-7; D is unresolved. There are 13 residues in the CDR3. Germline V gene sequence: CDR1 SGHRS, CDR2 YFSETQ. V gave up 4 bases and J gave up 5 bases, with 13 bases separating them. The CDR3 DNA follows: TGCGCCAGCAGCCTAGGGATCTCTAACGAGCAGTACTTC. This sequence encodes CASSLGISNEQYF.

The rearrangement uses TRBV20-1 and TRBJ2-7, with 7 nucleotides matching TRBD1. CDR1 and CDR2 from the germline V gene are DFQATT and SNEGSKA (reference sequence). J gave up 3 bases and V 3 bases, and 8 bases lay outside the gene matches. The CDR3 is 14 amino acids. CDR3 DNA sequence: TGCAGTGCTAGCTCCACGACAGGGATCTACGAGCAGTACTTC. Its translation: CSASSTTGIYEQYF.

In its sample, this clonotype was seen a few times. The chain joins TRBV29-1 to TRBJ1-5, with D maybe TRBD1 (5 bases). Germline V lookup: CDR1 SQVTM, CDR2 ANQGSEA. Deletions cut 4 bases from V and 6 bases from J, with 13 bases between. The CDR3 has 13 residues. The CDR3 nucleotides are TGCAGCGTTGCTTCCGGGGGGTTTCAGCCCCAGCATTTT. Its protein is CSVASGGFQPQHF.

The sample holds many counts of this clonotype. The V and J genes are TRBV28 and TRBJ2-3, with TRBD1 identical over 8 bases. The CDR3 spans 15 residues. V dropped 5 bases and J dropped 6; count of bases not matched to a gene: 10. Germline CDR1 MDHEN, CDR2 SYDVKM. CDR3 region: CASSLGQGLTDTQYF. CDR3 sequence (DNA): TGTGCCAGCAGTCTTGGACAGGGTCTTACCGATACGCAGTATTTT.

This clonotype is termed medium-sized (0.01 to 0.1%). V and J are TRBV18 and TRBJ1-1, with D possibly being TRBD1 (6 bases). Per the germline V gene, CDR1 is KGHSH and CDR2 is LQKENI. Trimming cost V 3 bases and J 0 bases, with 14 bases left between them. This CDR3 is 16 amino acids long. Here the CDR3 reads CASSPQTGSLNTEAFF. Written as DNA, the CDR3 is TGTGCCAGCTCACCGCAGACAGGCTCACTGAACACTGAAGCTTTCTTT.

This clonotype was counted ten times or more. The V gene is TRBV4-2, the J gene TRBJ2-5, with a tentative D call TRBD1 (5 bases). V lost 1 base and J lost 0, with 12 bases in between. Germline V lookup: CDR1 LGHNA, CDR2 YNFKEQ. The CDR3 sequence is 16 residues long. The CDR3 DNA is TGTGCCAGCAGCCAAGCCCTGGGGCGGTACCAAGAGACCCAGTACTTC. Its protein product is CASSQALGRYQETQYF.

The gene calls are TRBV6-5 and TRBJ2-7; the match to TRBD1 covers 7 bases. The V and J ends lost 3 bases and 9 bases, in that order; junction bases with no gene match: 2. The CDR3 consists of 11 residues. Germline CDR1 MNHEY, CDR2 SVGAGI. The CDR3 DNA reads TGTGCCAGCAGTTATGAGGGGGCGCAGTACTTC. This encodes CASSYEGAQYF.

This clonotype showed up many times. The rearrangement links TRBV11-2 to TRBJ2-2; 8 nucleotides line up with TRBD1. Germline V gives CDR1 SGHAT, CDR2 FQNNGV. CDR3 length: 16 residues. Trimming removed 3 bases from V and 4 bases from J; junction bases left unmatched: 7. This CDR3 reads CASSLTRGPGTGELFF. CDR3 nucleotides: TGTGCCAGCAGCTTGACCAGGGGGCCTGGCACCGGGGAGCTGTTTTTT.

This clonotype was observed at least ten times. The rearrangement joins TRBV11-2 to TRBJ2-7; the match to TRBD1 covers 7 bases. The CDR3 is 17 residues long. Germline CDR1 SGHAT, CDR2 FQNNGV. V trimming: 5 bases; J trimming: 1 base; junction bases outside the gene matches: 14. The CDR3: CASSNFLLGTVSYEQYF. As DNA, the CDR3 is TGTGCCAGCAGCAATTTTCTGCTGGGGACAGTTTCCTACGAGCAGTACTTC.

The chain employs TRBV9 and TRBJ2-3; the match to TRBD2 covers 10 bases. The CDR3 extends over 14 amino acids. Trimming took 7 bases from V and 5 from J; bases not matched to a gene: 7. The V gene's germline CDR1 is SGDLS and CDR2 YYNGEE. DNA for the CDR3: TGTGCCAGCGCGAGCGGGAGGGCCGAAGATACGCAGTATTTT. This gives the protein CASASGRAEDTQYF.

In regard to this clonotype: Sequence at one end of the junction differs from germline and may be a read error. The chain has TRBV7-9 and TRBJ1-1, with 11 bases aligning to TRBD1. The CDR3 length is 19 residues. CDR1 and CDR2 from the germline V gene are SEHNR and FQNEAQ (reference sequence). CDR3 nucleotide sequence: TGTGCCAGCAGTTTAGAGGTCGGGACAGGGGGTAAACTGAACACTGAAGCTTTCTTT. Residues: CASSLEVGTGGKLNTEAFF. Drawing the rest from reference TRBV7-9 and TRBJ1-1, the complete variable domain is DTGVSQNPRHKITKRGQNVTFRCDPISEHNRLYWYRQTLGQGPEFLTYFQNEAQLEKSRLLSDRFSAERPKGSFSTLEIQRTEQGDSAMYLCASSLEVGTGGKLNTEAFFGQGTRLTVV.

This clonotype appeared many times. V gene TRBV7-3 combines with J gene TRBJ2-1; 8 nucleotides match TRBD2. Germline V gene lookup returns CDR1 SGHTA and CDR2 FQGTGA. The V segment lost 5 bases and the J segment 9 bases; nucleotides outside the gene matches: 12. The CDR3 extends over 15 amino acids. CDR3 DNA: TGTGCCAGCAGCATGACTGACGCCCGGGGGGGTGAGCAGTTCTTC. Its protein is CASSMTDARGGEQFF.

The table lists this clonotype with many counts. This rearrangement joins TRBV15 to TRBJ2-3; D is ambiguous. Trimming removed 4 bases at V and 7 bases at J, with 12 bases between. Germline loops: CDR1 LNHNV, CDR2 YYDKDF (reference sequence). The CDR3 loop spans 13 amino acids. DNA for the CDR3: TGTGCCACCAGCAAAGATGGGTGGAATACGCAGTATTTT. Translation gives CATSKDGWNTQYF.

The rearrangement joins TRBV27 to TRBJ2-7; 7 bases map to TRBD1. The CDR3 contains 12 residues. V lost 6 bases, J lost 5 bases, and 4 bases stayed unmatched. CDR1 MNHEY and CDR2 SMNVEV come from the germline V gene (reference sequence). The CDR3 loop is CASRAQGNEQYF. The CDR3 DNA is TGTGCCAGCAGGGCACAGGGGAACGAGCAGTACTTC.

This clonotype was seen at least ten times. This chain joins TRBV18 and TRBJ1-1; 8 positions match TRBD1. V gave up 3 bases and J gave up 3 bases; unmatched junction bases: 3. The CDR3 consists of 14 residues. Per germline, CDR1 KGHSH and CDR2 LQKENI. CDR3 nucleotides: TGTGCCAGCTCACCGGACAGGGTTGACACTGAAGCTTTCTTT. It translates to CASSPDRVDTEAFF. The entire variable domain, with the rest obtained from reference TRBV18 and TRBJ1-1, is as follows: NAGVMQNPRHLVRRRGQEARLRCSPMKGHSHVYWYRQLPEEGLKFMVYLQKENIIDESGMPKERFSAEFPKEGPSILRIQQVVRGDSAAYFCASSPDRVDTEAFFGQGTRLTVV.

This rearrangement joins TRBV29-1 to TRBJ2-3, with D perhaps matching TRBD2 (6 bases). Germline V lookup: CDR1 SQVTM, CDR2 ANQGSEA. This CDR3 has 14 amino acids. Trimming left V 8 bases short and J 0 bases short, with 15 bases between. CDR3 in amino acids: CSIARDSSTDTQYF. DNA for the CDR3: TGCAGCATTGCCCGGGACTCCAGCACAGATACGCAGTATTTT.

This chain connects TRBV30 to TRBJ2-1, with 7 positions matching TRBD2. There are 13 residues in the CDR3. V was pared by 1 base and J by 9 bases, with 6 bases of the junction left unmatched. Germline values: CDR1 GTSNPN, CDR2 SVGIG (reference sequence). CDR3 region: CAWSGLARGEQFF. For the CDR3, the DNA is TGTGCCTGGAGTGGACTAGCCCGAGGTGAGCAGTTCTTC.

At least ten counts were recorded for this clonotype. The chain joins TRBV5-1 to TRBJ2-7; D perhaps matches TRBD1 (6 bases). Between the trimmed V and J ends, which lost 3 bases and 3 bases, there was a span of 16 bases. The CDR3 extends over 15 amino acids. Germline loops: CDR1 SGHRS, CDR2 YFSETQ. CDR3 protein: CASSSGWGQIYEQYF. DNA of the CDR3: TGCGCCAGCAGCTCCGGGTGGGGGCAAATCTACGAGCAGTACTTC.